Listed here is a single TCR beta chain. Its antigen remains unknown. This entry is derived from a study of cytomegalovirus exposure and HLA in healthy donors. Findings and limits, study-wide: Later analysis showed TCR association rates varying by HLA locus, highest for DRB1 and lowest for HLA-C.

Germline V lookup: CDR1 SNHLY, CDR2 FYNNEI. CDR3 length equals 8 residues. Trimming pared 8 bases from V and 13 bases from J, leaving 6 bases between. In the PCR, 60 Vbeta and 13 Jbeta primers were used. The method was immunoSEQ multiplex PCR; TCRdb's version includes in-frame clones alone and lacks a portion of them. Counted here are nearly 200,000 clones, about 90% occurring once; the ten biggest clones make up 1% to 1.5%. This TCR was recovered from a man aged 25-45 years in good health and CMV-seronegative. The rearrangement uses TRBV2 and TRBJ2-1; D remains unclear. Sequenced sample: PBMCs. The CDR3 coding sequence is TGTGCCAGCCCGCGACAGTTCTTC. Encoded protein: CASPRQFF.